Listed below are T cell receptor beta chains from one sample, sequenced in a study of T cells in Graves' hyperthyroidism and ophthalmopathy. MiXCR, run by TCRdb on the multiplex PCR reads, gives a single entry per CDR3 protein. The data contain about 380,000 distinct CDR3 sequences, about 15% of them seen just once; the ten biggest clones take up 11%. The specimen was blood. The receptors here all came from a woman aged 55-69 years with Graves' hyperthyroidism. Both conserved end residues are part of each CDR3. The D gene is left open where the match is weak. Clone sizes are given selectively: once, few, many, or a class where the clone is expanded.

J gene | V gene | clone size | D gene | CDR3 protein | CDR3 DNA
TRBJ2-1 | TRBV27 | - | TRBD2 | CASSLMAGGSYNEQFF | TGTGCCAGCAGTTTAATGGCGGGAGGATCCTACAATGAGCAGTTCTTC
TRBJ1-6 | TRBV2 | many | TRBD1 | CASTGGGSPLHF | TGTGCCAGCACAGGGGGCGGTTCACCCCTCCACTTT
TRBJ1-1 | TRBV15 | many | - | CATSRDTDFTEAFF | TGTGCCACCAGCAGAGACACCGATTTCACTGAAGCTTTCTTT
TRBJ2-2 | TRBV19 | - | - | CASRSGVYTGELFF | TGTGCCAGTAGGTCAGGGGTCTACACCGGGGAGCTGTTTTTT
TRBJ2-7 | TRBV5-6 | few | TRBD2 | CASSPDFVGGAYEQYF | TGTGCCAGCAGCCCCGATTTTGTTGGGGGGGCCTACGAGCAGTACTTC
TRBJ1-2 | TRBV2 | - | TRBD1 | CASSFAGGDGYTF | TGTGCCAGCAGTTTCGCAGGGGGCGATGGCTACACCTTC
TRBJ1-6 | TRBV6-2/TRBV6-3 | few | - | CASSSGGYNSPLHF | TGTGCCAGCAGTTCGGGCGGCTATAATTCACCCCTCCACTTT
TRBJ2-2 | TRBV3-1 | few | - | CASSQASSNTGELFF | TGTGCCAGCAGCCAAGCTAGTTCGAACACCGGGGAGCTGTTTTTT
TRBJ2-7 | TRBV3-1 | many | TRBD1 | CASSLPGQGTYEQYF | TGTGCCAGCAGTCTCCCGGGACAGGGAACCTACGAGCAGTACTTC
TRBJ2-1 | TRBV5-1 | - | TRBD1 | CASVDATGGGHNEQFF | TGCGCCAGCGTAGATGCCACAGGGGGCGGTCACAATGAGCAGTTCTTC
TRBJ1-2 | TRBV6-5 | - | TRBD1 | CASSSLDRVGDYTF | TGTGCCAGCAGTTCCCTAGACAGGGTTGGTGACTACACCTTC
TRBJ2-7 | TRBV27 | many | - | CASSFGRGFYEQYF | TGTGCCAGCAGCTTCGGTAGGGGGTTTTACGAGCAGTACTTC
TRBJ2-7 | TRBV4-1 | few | TRBD1 | CASSQATGQLYEQYF | TGCGCCAGCAGCCAAGCTACGGGACAGCTTTACGAGCAGTACTTC
TRBJ2-5 | TRBV24-1 | many | TRBD2 | CATSDSSSGRTQYF | TGTGCCACCAGTGATTCTTCTAGCGGACGGACCCAGTACTTC
TRBJ2-1 | TRBV10-3 | few | TRBD2 | CAISASGSSYNEQFF | TGTGCCATCAGTGCAAGCGGGAGCTCCTACAATGAGCAGTTCTTC
TRBJ2-2 | TRBV4-1 | - | TRBD1 | CASSLTGGRGGELFF | TGCGCCAGCAGTCTAACAGGGGGCCGGGGCGGGGAGCTGTTTTTT
TRBJ2-5 | TRBV13 | - | - | CASSFTGMYQETQYF | TGTGCCAGCAGTTTCACAGGGATGTACCAAGAGACCCAGTACTTC
TRBJ1-1 | TRBV10-3 | many | - | CATAFTMNTEAFF | TGTGCCACGGCTTTTACCATGAACACTGAAGCTTTCTTT
TRBJ1-4 | TRBV10-3 | many | - | CAISESQASYEKLFF | TGTGCCATCAGTGAGTCGCAGGCTTCGTACGAAAAACTGTTTTTT
TRBJ2-1 | TRBV5-4 | few | - | CASSLRATLYNEQFF | TGTGCCAGCAGCTTGCGAGCGACTCTCTACAATGAGCAGTTCTTC
TRBJ2-7 | TRBV5-6 | few | TRBD2 | CASSSGLVPSYEQYF | TGTGCCAGCAGCTCGGGACTAGTGCCCTCCTACGAGCAGTACTTC
TRBJ2-7 | TRBV5-5 | many | TRBD1 | CASSLWTGGLNEQYF | TGTGCCAGCAGCTTATGGACAGGGGGCTTAAACGAGCAGTACTTC
TRBJ2-3 | TRBV6-5 | many | - | CASSYSKALPQYF | TGTGCCAGCAGTTACTCGAAGGCTCTCCCGCAGTATTTT
TRBJ2-5 | TRBV19 | - | - | CASSPGPEETQYF | TGTGCCAGTAGTCCAGGACCCGAAGAGACCCAGTACTTC
TRBJ2-1 | TRBV19 | few | - | CASSPSSTQGEQFF | TGTGCCAGTAGTCCCTCTAGCACACAAGGGGAGCAGTTCTTC
TRBJ2-7 | TRBV13 | many | TRBD2 | CASSRGGGYEQYF | TGTGCCAGCAGCCGGGGGGGAGGCTACGAGCAGTACTTC
TRBJ2-1 | TRBV18 | few | - | CASSLRQISSYNEQFF | TGTGCCAGCTCACTAAGGCAGATCAGCTCCTACAATGAGCAGTTCTTC
TRBJ1-2 | TRBV29-1 | many | - | CSVFRDGYTF | TGCAGCGTATTCCGGGATGGCTACACCTTC
TRBJ2-3 | TRBV5-1 | - | - | CASSFRAGSTDTQYF | TGCGCCAGCAGCTTTCGAGCAGGGAGTACAGATACGCAGTATTTT
TRBJ2-7 | TRBV6-1 | many | TRBD2 | CASSEPAGGDYEQYF | TGTGCCAGCAGTGAACCGGCGGGAGGCGACTACGAGCAGTACTTC
TRBJ1-2 | TRBV12-3/TRBV12-4 | few | - | CASRLGPGGYTF | TGTGCCAGCAGACTTGGACCAGGAGGCTACACCTTC
TRBJ1-2 | TRBV5-6 | - | - | CASSLTGTNNYGYTF | TGTGCCAGCAGCCTTACCGGGACAAATAACTATGGCTACACCTTC
TRBJ2-5 | TRBV5-8 | many | TRBD1 | CASSLGDRGDVETQYF | TGTGCCAGCAGCTTGGGGGACAGGGGGGATGTGGAGACCCAGTACTTC
TRBJ2-5 | TRBV6-1 | many | - | CASRETTQETQYF | TGTGCCAGCAGAGAGACGACCCAAGAGACCCAGTACTTC